Given below is one T cell receptor beta chain in context. A second PCR of 7 to 11 cycles used a sample-barcoded 5' primer and a J-beta primer mix. A template-switch adaptor with 12 random nucleotides tagged each cDNA molecule. TCRdb analysed the 5' RACE reads with MiXCR anew, one entry per CDR3 protein. Of more than 550,000 distinct CDR3 sequences listed, about 20% were seen once; the top ten hold around a fifth. The source of the sample is a study of blood T cells in healthy people across ages. The clonotype comes from a man between 65 and 80 years old in good health. Source material: blood.

This chain's CDR3 is CASSFPSWETQYF. DNA of the CDR3: TGTGCCAGCAGCTTCCCATCTTGGGAGACCCAGTACTTC. The chain couples TRBV7-2 to TRBJ2-5; no clear D gene. With 3 bases removed from V and 5 bases from J, the gap between germline ends came to 10 bases. CDR3 length: 13 amino acids. The V gene's germline CDR1 is SGHTA and CDR2 FQGNSA. Together with reference TRBV7-2 and TRBJ2-5, the CDR3 gives the full variable domain: GAGVSQSPSNKVTEKGKDVELRCDPISGHTALYWYRQSLGQGLEFLIYFQGNSAPDKSGLPSDRFSAERTGGSVSTLTIQRTQQEDSAVYLCASSFPSWETQYFGPGTRLLVL.